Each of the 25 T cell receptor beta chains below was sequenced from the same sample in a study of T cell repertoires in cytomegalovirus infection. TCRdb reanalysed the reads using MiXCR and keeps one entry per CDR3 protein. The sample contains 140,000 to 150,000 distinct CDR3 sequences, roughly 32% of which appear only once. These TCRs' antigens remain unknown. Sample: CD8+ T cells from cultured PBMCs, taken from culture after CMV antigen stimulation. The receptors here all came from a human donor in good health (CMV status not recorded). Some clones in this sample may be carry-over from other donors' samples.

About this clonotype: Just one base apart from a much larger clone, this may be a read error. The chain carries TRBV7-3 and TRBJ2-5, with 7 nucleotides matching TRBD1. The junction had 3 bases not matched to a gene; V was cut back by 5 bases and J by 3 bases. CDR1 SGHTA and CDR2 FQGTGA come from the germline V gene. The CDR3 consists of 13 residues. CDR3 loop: CASSPTGEETQYF. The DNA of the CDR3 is TGTGCCAGCAGCCCCACAGGGGAAGAGACCCAGTACTTC.

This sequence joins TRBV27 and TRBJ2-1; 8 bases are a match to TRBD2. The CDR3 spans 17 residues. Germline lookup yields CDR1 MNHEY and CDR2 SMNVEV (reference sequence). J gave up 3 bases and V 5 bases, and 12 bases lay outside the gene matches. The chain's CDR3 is CASSPRGGGGDYNEQFF. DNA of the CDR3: TGTGCCAGCAGTCCCCGGGGGGGCGGGGGAGACTACAATGAGCAGTTCTTC.

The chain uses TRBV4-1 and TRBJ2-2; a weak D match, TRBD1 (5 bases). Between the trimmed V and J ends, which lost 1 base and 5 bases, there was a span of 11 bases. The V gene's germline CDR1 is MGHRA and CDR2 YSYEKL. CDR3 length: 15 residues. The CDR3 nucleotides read TGCGCCAGCAGCCAAGCGGCAGGGTGGACCGGGGAGCTGTTTTTT. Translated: CASSQAAGWTGELFF.

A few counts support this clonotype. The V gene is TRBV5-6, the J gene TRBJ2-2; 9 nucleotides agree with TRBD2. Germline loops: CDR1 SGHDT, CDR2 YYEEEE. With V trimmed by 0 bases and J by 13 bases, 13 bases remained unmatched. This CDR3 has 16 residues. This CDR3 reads CASSLEGLARSPALFF. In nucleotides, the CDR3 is TGTGCCAGCAGCTTGGAAGGACTAGCGAGATCACCGGCGCTGTTTTTT.

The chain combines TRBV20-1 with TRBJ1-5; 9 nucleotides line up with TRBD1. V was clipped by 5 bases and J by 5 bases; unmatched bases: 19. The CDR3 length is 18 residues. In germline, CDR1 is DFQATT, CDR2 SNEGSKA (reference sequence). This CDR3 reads CSARAGTGPFRGDQPQHF. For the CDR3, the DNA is TGCAGTGCTCGCGCCGGGACAGGGCCCTTCAGGGGGGATCAGCCCCAGCATTTT.

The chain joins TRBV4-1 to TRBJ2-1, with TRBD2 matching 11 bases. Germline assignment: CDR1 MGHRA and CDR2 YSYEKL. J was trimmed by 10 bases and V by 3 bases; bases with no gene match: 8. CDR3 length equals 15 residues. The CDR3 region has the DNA TGCGCCAGCAGCCATACTAGCGGGGGCCCCCGGGAGCAGTTCTTC. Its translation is CASSHTSGGPREQFF.

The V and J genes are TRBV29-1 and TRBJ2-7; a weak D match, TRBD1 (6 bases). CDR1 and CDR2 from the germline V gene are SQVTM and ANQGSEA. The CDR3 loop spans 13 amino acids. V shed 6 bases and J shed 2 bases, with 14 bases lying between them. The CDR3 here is CSVPAGGTYEQYF. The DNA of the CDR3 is TGCAGCGTCCCGGCTGGGGGCACCTACGAGCAGTACTTC.

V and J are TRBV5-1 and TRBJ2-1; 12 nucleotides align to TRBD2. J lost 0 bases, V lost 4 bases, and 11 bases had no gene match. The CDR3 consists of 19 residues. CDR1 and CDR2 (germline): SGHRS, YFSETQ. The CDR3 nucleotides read TGCGCCAGCAGCAAAACTTTACCGGGACTAGCGGGCTCCTACAATGAGCAGTTCTTC. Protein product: CASSKTLPGLAGSYNEQFF.

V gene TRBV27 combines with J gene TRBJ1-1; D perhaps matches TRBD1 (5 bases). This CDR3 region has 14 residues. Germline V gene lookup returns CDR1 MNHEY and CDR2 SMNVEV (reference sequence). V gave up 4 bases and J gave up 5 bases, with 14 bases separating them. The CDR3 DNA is TGTGCCAGCAGTTGGGGGGGGTCGGGGACTGAAGCTTTCTTT. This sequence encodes CASSWGGSGTEAFF.

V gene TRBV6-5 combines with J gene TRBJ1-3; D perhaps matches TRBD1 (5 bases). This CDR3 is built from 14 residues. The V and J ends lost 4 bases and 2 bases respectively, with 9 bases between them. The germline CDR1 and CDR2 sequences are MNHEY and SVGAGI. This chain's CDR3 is CASSFQGPGNTIYF. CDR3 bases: TGTGCCAGCAGTTTCCAGGGTCCTGGAAACACCATATATTTT.

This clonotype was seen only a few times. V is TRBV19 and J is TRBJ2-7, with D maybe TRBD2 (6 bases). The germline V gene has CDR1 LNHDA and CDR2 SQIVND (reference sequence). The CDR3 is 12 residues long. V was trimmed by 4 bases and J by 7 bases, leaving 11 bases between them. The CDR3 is CASSRGLSEQYF. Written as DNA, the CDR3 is TGTGCCAGTAGTAGGGGACTTTCGGAGCAGTACTTC.

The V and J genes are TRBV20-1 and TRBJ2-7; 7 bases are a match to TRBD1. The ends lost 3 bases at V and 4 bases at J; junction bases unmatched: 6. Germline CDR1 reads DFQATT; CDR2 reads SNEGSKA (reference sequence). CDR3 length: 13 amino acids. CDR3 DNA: TGCAGTGCTAGCACGGGACAGTTTTACGAGCAGTACTTC. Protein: CSASTGQFYEQYF.

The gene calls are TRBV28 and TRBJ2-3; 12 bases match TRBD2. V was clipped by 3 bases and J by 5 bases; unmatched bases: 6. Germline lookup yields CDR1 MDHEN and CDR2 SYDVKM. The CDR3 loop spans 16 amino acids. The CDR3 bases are TGTGCCAGCAGTTTCCCTAGCGGGGGGGCGAGAGATACGCAGTATTTT. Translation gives CASSFPSGGARDTQYF.

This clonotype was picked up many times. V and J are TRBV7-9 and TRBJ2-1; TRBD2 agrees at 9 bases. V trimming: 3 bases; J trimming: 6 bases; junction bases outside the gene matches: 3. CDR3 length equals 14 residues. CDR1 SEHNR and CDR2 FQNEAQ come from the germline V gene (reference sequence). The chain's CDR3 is CASSFGGGANEQFF. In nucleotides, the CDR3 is TGTGCCAGCAGCTTTGGCGGGGGGGCCAATGAGCAGTTCTTC.

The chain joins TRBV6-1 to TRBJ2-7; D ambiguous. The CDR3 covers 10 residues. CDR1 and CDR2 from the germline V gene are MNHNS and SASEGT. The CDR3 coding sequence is TGTGTCTCTGGGGTCTACGAGCAGTACTTC. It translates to CVSGVYEQYF.

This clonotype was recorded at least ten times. DNA of the CDR3: TGTGCCAGCGACCCCCACTGGGCGGGGGGGTACCAAGAGACCCAGTACTTC. This encodes CASDPHWAGGYQETQYF. This rearrangement joins TRBV7-8 to TRBJ2-5, with 9 positions matching TRBD2. CDR3 length: 17 residues. The germline V gene has CDR1 SGHVS and CDR2 FQNEAQ. The trim removed 8 bases at V and 0 bases at J, leaving 13 bases unmatched.

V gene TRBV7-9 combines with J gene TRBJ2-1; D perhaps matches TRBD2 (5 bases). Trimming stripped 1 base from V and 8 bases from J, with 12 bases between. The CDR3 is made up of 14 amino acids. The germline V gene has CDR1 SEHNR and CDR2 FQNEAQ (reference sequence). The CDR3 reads CASSLGERGHEQFF. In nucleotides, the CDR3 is TGTGCCAGCAGCTTAGGAGAACGGGGTCATGAGCAGTTCTTC.

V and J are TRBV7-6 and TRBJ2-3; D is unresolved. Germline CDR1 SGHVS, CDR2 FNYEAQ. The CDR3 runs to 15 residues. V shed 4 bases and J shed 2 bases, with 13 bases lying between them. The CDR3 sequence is CASSSTLSYTDTQYF. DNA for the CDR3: TGTGCCAGCAGCTCAACCTTGTCTTACACAGATACGCAGTATTTT.

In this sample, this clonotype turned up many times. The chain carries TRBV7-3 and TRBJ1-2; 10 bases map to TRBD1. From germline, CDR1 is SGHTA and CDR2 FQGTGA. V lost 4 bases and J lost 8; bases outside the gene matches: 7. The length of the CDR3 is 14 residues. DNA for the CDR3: TGTGCCAGCAGCTCCACCGGGACAGGGGAAGGCTACACCTTC. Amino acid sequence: CASSSTGTGEGYTF.

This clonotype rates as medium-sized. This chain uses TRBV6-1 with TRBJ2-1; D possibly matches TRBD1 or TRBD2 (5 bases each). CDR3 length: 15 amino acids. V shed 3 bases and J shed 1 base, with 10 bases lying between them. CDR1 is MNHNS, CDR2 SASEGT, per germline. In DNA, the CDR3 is TGTGCCAGCAGTGACGGGACGTCTTCCTACAATGAGCAGTTCTTC. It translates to CASSDGTSSYNEQFF.

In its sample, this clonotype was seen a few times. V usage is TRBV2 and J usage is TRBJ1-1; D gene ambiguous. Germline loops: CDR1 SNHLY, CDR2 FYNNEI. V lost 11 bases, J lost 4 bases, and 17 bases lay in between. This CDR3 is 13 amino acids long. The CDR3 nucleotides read TGTGCCGGCCTTTGGGGTGTGTCCACTGAAGCTTTCTTT. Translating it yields CAGLWGVSTEAFF. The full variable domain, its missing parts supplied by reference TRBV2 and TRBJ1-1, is EPEVTQTPSHQVTQMGQEVILRCVPISNHLYFYWYRQILGQKVEFLVSFYNNEISEKSEIFDDQFSVERPDGSNFTLKIRSTKLEDSAMYFCAGLWGVSTEAFFGQGTRLTVV.

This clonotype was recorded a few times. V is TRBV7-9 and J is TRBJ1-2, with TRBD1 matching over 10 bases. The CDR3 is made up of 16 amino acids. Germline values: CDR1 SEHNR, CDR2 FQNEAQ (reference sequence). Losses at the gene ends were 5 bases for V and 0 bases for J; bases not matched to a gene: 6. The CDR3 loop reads CASSPDRGDPNYGYTF. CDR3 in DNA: TGTGCCAGCAGCCCGGACAGGGGGGATCCTAACTATGGCTACACCTTC.

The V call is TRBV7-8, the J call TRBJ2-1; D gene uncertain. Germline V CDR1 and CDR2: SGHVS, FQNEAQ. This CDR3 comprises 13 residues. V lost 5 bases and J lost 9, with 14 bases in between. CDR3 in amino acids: CASSPWVGAEQFF. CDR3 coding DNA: TGTGCCAGCAGCCCCTGGGTAGGAGCTGAGCAGTTCTTC.

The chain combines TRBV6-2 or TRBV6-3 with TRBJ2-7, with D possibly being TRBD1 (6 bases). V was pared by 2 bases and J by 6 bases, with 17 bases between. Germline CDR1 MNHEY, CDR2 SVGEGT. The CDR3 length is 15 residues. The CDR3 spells CASSYAVGAAGEQYF. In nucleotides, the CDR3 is TGTGCCAGCAGTTACGCAGTGGGGGCAGCTGGCGAGCAGTACTTC.

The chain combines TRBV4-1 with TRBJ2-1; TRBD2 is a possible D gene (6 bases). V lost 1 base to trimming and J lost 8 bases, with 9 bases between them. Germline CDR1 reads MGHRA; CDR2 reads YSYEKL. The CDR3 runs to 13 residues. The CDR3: CASSQVGGDEQFF. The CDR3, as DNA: TGCGCCAGCAGCCAAGTAGGCGGGGATGAGCAGTTCTTC.